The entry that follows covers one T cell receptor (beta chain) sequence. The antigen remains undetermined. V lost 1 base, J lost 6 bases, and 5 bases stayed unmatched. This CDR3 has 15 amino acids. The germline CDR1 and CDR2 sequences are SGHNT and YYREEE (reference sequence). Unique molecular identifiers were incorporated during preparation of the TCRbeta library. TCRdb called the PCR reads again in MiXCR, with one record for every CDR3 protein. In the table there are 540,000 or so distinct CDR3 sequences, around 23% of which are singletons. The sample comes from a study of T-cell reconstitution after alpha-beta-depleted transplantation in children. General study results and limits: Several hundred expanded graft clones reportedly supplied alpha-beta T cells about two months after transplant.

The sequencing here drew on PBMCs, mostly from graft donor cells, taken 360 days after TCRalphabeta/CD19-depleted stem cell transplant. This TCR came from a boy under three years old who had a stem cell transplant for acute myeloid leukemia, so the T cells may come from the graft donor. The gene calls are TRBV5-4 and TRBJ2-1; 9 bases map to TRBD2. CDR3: CASSLSGLASNEQFF. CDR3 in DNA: TGTGCCAGCAGCTTGTCGGGACTAGCTAGCAATGAGCAGTTCTTC.